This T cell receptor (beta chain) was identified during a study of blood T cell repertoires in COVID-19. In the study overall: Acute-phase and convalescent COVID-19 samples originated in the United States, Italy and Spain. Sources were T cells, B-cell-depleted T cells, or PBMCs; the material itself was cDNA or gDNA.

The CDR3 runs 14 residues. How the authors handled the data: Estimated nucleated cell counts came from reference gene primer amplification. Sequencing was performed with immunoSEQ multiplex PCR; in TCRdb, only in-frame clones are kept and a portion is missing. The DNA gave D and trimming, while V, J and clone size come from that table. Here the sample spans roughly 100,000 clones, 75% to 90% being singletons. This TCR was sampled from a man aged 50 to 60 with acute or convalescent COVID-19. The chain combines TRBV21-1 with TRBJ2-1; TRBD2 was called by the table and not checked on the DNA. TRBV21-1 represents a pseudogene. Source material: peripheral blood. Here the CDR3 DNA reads TGTGCCAGCAGCCGCGGCTCACCTACGAATGAGCAGTTCTTC. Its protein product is CASSRGSPTNEQFF.